Below are 18 T cell receptor beta chains sequenced from a single sample in a study of blood T cell repertoires in COVID-19 (dated by TCRdb to the early 2020s). Preparation of the library involved the immunoSEQ multiplex PCR assay. TCRdb provides this immuneACCESS table in a form limited to in-frame rearrangements. Some clones are lacking; in checked studies, under half of them reflect an unresolved V gene, and why the rest are absent is not known. Counted in this sample were 95,000 to 110,000 clones; about 87% of them appeared once. The top ten constitute 15% of the sample. The sample consisted of peripheral blood. The receptors shown here come from a man in his fifties or sixties with acute or convalescent COVID-19.

This chain joins TRBV30 and TRBJ1-5; 8 bases align to TRBD1. The germline gives CDR1 GTSNPN, CDR2 SVGIG (reference sequence). With V trimmed by 0 bases and J by 7 bases, 5 bases remained unmatched. The CDR3 sequence is 14 residues long. DNA for the CDR3: TGTGCCTGGAGTGTACCAGGGGGCCGGCAGCCCCAGCATTTT. Translating it yields CAWSVPGGRQPQHF. The full variable domain, rest sourced from reference TRBV30 and TRBJ1-5, is SQTIHQWPATLVQPVGSPLSLECTVEGTSNPNLYWYRQAAGRGLQLLFYSVGIGQISSEVPQNLSASRPQDRQFILSSKKLLLSDSGFYLCAWSVPGGRQPQHFGDGTRLSIL.

V is TRBV11-2 and J is TRBJ2-7; D possibly corresponds to TRBD2 (6 bases). Germline V gene sequence: CDR1 SGHAT, CDR2 FQNNGV. The CDR3 covers 16 residues. V shed 1 base and J shed 1 base, with 14 bases lying between them. The CDR3 sequence: CASSLGFRRESYEQYF. CDR3 in DNA: TGTGCCAGCAGCTTAGGATTTCGGAGGGAATCCTACGAGCAGTACTTC.

The rearrangement joins TRBV19 to TRBJ1-2; 9 bases match TRBD1. V lost 4 bases to trimming and J lost 2 bases; unmatched junction nucleotides: 2. This CDR3 comprises 14 residues. Per germline, CDR1 LNHDA and CDR2 SQIVND (reference sequence). The DNA for the CDR3 is TGTGCCAGTAGTAAAGGGACAGGGAACTATGGCTACACCTTC. Amino acids: CASSKGTGNYGYTF.

This clone showed up just once. J is TRBJ1-6 and V is TRBV3-1 (or the pseudogene TRBV3-2), with D perhaps TRBD1 (5 bases). The CDR3 spans 14 residues. Trimming stripped 7 bases from V and 7 bases from J, with 14 bases between. The germline CDR1 and CDR2 sequences are LGHDT and YNNKEL (reference sequence). The CDR3 DNA follows: TGTGCCAGCAACGGAGACAGTGAAAATTCACCCCTCCACTTT. Its protein product is CASNGDSENSPLHF.

The chain carries TRBV5-1 and TRBJ2-1; 11 bases are shared with TRBD2. The V segment lost 6 bases and the J segment 6 bases; nucleotides outside the gene matches: 8. In germline, CDR1 is SGHRS, CDR2 YFSETQ. The CDR3 length is 15 residues. This CDR3 is CASTAGTSGSNEQFF. The CDR3 nucleotides read TGCGCCAGCACCGCGGGGACTAGCGGCAGCAATGAGCAGTTCTTC.

This chain joins TRBV28 and TRBJ2-2; 10 nucleotides align to TRBD2. The CDR3 extends over 15 amino acids. CDR1 is MDHEN, CDR2 SYDVKM, per germline. Trimming removed 6 bases from V and 1 base from J; junction bases left unmatched: 2. CDR3 DNA: TGTGCCAGCAGAGGACTAGCGGAGAACACCGGGGAGCTGTTTTTT. The encoded protein is CASRGLAENTGELFF.

The chain carries TRBV12-5 and TRBJ2-3; 10 nucleotides match TRBD2. V trimming: 7 bases; J trimming: 5 bases; junction bases outside the gene matches: 15. The CDR3 has 17 amino acids. Germline V gene sequence: CDR1 LGHNT, CDR2 FRNRAP. The CDR3 DNA reads as TGTGCTAGTGTCCTCGGGACTAGCGCCCTAGCGGTAGATACGCAGTATTTT. It encodes CASVLGTSALAVDTQYF.

The J gene is TRBJ2-5, the V gene TRBV29-1; the match to TRBD1 covers 10 bases. Germline V gives CDR1 SQVTM, CDR2 ANQGSEA. The trim removed 8 bases at V and 2 bases at J, leaving 8 bases unmatched. The CDR3 extends over 14 amino acids. CDR3 coding DNA: TGCAGCACAGCCGGGACAGGGGTTCAAGAGACCCAGTACTTC. It yields the protein CSTAGTGVQETQYF.

The chain links TRBV5-5 to TRBJ1-1, with D hard to call. This CDR3 is built from 13 residues. The V gene's germline CDR1 is SGHKS and CDR2 YYEKEE (reference sequence). V was pared by 5 bases and J by 1 base, with 9 bases between. The CDR3 DNA sequence: TGTGCCAGCAGACTTCAATGGAACACTGAAGCTTTCTTT. Amino acids: CASRLQWNTEAFF.

The chain joins TRBV4-1 to TRBJ1-4; D is possibly TRBD1 (6 bases). There are 16 residues in the CDR3. Germline V gene data show CDR1 as MGHRA and CDR2 as YSYEKL. Deletions cut 2 bases from V and 13 bases from J, with 23 bases between. CDR3 residues: CASSQPTGTLVSGLFF. For the CDR3, the DNA is TGCGCCAGCAGCCAACCAACCGGGACATTGGTATCGGGACTGTTTTTT.

This chain joins TRBV5-1 and TRBJ2-2; 12 bases are shared with TRBD2. Germline assignment: CDR1 SGHRS and CDR2 YFSETQ. Trimming at V came to 4 bases and at J to 6 bases, leaving 7 bases not matched to a gene. The CDR3 runs 16 residues. CDR3 protein: CASSLGLAGISGELFF. The CDR3 nucleotides read TGCGCCAGCAGCCTCGGACTAGCGGGAATCTCCGGGGAGCTGTTTTTT. Using reference TRBV5-1 and TRBJ2-2 for the parts outside the CDR3, the full variable domain is KAGVTQTPRYLIKTRGQQVTLSCSPISGHRSVSWYQQTPGQGLQFLFEYFSETQRNKGNFPGRFSGRQFSNSRSEMNVSTLELGDSALYLCASSLGLAGISGELFFGEGSRLTVL.

V usage is TRBV3-1 (or the pseudogene TRBV3-2) and J usage is TRBJ1-4; TRBD1 agrees at 10 bases. The CDR3 contains 15 residues. Per germline, CDR1 LGHDT and CDR2 YNNKEL (reference sequence). The trim removed 4 bases at V and 9 bases at J, leaving 8 bases unmatched. This CDR3 is CASSLRRGQGQKLFF. CDR3 nucleotides: TGTGCCAGCAGCCTAAGGAGGGGACAGGGGCAAAAACTGTTTTTT.

The chain is built from TRBV6-5 and TRBJ1-1, with 7 bases identical to TRBD1. The CDR3 has 12 amino acids. V shed 8 bases, J shed 0 bases, and the junction held 0 bases outside the gene matches. From germline, CDR1 is MNHEY and CDR2 SVGAGI. For the CDR3, the DNA is TGTGCCAGCGACAGGGTGAACACTGAAGCTTTCTTT. Its translation is CASDRVNTEAFF.

The chain is built from TRBV3-1 (or the pseudogene TRBV3-2) and TRBJ1-6, with D hard to call. Germline CDR1 LGHDT, CDR2 YNNKEL (reference sequence). The V gene lost 0 bases and the J gene lost 0 bases, with 9 bases spanning the gap. There are 17 residues in the CDR3. Here the CDR3 reads CASSQDSGSSYNSPLHF. The DNA for the CDR3 is TGTGCCAGCAGCCAAGATTCTGGTAGCTCCTATAATTCACCCCTCCACTTT.

The chain uses TRBV7-9 and TRBJ1-2; no clear D. The CDR3 consists of 15 residues. Germline CDR1 and CDR2: SEHNR and FQNEAQ (reference sequence). V was shortened by 7 bases and J by 2 bases, with 17 bases between the two germline ends. CDR3 residues: CASTSSGGINYGYTF. In DNA form, the CDR3 reads TGTGCCAGCACCTCAAGCGGAGGGATCAACTATGGCTACACCTTC.

The V gene is TRBV7-8, the J gene TRBJ1-6, with 9 bases lining up with TRBD1. CDR3 size: 15 residues. The J segment lost 7 bases and the V segment lost 6 bases, leaving 7 bases of the junction unmatched. In germline, CDR1 is SGHVS, CDR2 FQNEAQ. The CDR3 protein is CASSQVGQGNSPLHF. CDR3 coding DNA: TGTGCCAGCAGTCAAGTGGGACAGGGCAATTCACCCCTCCACTTT.

CDR3 loop: CASSETAGAYEQYF. The CDR3 DNA sequence: TGCGCCAGCAGTGAAACAGCGGGCGCCTACGAGCAGTACTTC. This sequence joins TRBV10-1 and TRBJ2-7; D perhaps matches TRBD2 (6 bases). This CDR3 contains 14 residues. Germline CDR1 is WNHNN and CDR2 is SYGVQD (reference sequence). Trimming stripped 3 bases from V and 2 bases from J, with 11 bases between.

The sample holds one count of this clone. The V and J genes are TRBV5-1 and TRBJ2-3; 9 positions match TRBD1. CDR1 SGHRS and CDR2 YFSETQ come from the germline V gene. The J segment lost 4 bases and the V segment lost 7 bases, leaving 10 bases of the junction unmatched. This CDR3 spans 15 amino acids. In DNA, the CDR3 is TGCGCCAGCCTACGGACAGGGGTTAGTTCAGATACGCAGTATTTT. The encoded protein is CASLRTGVSSDTQYF.